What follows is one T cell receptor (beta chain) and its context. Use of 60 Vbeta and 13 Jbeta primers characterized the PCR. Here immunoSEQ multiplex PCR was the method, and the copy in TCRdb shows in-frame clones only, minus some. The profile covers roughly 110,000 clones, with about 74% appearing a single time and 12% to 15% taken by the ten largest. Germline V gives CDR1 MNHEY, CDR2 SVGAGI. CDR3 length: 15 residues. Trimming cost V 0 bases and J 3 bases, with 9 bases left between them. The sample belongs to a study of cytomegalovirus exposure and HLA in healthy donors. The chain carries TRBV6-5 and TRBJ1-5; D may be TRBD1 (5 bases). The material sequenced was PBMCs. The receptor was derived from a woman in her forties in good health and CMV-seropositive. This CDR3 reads CASSYSSGSNQPQHF. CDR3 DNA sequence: TGTGCCAGCAGTTACTCCTCAGGGTCCAATCAGCCCCAGCATTTT.